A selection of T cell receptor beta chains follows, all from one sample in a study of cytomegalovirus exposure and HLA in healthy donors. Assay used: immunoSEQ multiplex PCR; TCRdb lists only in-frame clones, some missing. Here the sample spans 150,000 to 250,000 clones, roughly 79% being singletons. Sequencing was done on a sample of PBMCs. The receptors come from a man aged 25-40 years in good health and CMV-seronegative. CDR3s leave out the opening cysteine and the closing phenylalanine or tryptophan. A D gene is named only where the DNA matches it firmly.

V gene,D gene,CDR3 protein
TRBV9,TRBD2,ASSGAGAADTQY
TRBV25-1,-,ASSEKKLLTGEPDTQY
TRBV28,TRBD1,ASSVGTGANYGYT
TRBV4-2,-,ASNQVMNTEAF
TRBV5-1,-,ASSLDQGNTYEQY
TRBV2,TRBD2,ASSPSSGSNTGELF
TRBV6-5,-,ATGFTGPNLWEQY
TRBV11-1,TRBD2,ASSLAGGPTDTQY
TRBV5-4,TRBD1,ASSPGQGRDTIY
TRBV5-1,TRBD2,ASSLGAAGGPSEQY
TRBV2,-,ASSELRAGLSSYEQY
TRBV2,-,AGSTGNPYEQY
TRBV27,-,ASSPRTVPSTDTQY
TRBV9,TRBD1,ASSVEGGTGGMGDTQY
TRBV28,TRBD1,ASSYRTGAYEQY
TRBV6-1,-,ASSGWAEQY
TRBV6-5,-,ASSVGVGGYT
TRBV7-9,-,ASSAQGIQPQH